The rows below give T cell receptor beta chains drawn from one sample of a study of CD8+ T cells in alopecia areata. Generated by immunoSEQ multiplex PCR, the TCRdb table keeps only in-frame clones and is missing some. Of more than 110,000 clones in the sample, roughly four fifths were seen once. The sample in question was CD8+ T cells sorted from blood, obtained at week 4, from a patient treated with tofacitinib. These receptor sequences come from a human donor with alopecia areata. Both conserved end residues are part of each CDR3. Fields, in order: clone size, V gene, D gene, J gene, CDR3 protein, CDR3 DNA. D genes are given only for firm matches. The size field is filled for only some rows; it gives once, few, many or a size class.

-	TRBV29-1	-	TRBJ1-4	CSVSGGGNEKLFF	TGCAGCGTTTCGGGGGGAGGGAATGAAAAACTGTTTTTT
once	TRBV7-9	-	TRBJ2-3	CASSYRSIGFGVYF	TGTGCCAGCAGCTACCGCAGTATTGGTTTTGGGGTGTATTTT
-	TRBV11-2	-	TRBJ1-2	CASSLVRGTDGYTF	TGTGCCAGCAGCTTAGTTAGGGGGACGGATGGCTACACCTTC
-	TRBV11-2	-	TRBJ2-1	CASIYREMGSYNEQFF	TGTGCCAGCATCTACAGGGAGATGGGCTCCTACAATGAGCAGTTCTTC
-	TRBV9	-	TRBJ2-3	CASSVVVPDTQYF	TGTGCCAGCAGCGTAGTGGTCCCAGATACGCAGTATTTT
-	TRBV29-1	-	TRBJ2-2	CSVPRTANTGELFF	TGCAGCGTTCCCCGGACAGCGAACACCGGGGAGCTGTTTTTT
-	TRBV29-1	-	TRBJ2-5	CSVVASTSQPSSLRQETQYF	TGCAGCGTTGTAGCCTCTACTAGTCAGCCCTCCTCGCTTCGCCAAGAGACCCAGTACTTC
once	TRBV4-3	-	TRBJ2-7	CASSQGQGPAYEQYF	TGCGCCAGCAGCCAAGGGCAGGGCCCCGCCTACGAGCAGTACTTC
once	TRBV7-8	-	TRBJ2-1	CASNPKGAWEQFF	TGTGCCAGCAACCCCAAGGGCGCGTGGGAGCAGTTCTTC
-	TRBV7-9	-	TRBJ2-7	CASSLRDSYEQYF	TGTGCCAGCAGCCTCAGGGATTCCTACGAGCAGTACTTC
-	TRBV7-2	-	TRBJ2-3	CASSLGGTYTDTQYF	TGTGCCAGCAGCTTAGGCGGGACTTACACAGATACGCAGTATTTT
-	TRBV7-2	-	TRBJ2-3	CASSPPKGSLGTDTQYF	TGTGCCAGCAGCCCCCCGAAGGGGAGTCTGGGCACAGATACGCAGTATTTT
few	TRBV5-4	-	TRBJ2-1	CASSFADNEQFF	TGTGCCAGCAGCTTTGCGGACAATGAGCAGTTCTTC
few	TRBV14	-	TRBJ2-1	CASSQRDVWNEQFF	TGTGCCAGCAGCCAGAGGGACGTTTGGAATGAGCAGTTCTTC
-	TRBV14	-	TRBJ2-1	CASSQVPGRINEQFF	TGTGCCAGCAGCCAAGTGCCGGGAAGGATCAATGAGCAGTTCTTC
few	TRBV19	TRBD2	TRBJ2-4	CASNIAGAKNIQYF	TGTGCCAGTAATATAGCGGGGGCTAAAAACATTCAGTACTTC
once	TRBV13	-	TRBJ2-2	CASSLGGPGPSGELFF	TGTGCCAGCAGCTTAGGGGGGCCCGGTCCCAGCGGGGAGCTGTTTTTT
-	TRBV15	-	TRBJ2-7	CATSRDLDYFYEQYF	TGTGCCACCAGCAGAGATCTTGACTACTTCTACGAGCAGTACTTC
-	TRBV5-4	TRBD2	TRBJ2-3	CASSQRGQPTDTQYF	TGTGCCAGCAGCCAGCGGGGGCAACCCACAGATACGCAGTATTTT
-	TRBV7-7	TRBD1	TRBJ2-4	CASSSQGDAAGLGNRAKNIQYF	TGTGCTAGCAGCTCACAGGGGGATGCTGCAGGGTTGGGAAATAGGGCCAAAAACATTCAGTACTTC
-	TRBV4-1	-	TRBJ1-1	CASSQDRGGTEAFF	TGCGCCAGCAGCCAAGACCGGGGGGGCACTGAAGCTTTCTTT
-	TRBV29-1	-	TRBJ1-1	CSVAGGNTEAFF	TGCAGCGTTGCTGGGGGGAACACTGAAGCTTTCTTT
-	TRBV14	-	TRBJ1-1	CASSQGDLGQWDTEAFF	TGTGCCAGCAGCCAGGGAGACCTTGGACAGTGGGACACTGAAGCTTTCTTT
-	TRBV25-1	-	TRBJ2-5	CASSEGAGEVQETQYF	TGTGCCAGCAGTGAGGGGGCAGGGGAAGTCCAAGAGACCCAGTACTTC
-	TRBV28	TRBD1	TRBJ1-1	CASSPTGATEAFF	TGTGCCAGCAGCCCGACAGGGGCCACTGAAGCTTTCTTT
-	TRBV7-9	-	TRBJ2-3	CASSLKAGRTDTQYF	TGTGCCAGCAGCTTAAAGGCGGGACGCACAGATACGCAGTATTTT
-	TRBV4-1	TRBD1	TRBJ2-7	CASSYDRGSYEQYF	TGCGCCAGCAGTTACGACAGGGGCTCCTACGAGCAGTACTTC
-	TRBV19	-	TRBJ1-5	CASSTTPWSNQPQHF	TGTGCCAGTAGTACGACACCTTGGAGCAATCAGCCCCAGCATTTT
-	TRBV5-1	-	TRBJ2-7	CASSLTGQTYEQYF	TGCGCCAGCAGCTTGACAGGCCAAACCTACGAGCAGTACTTC
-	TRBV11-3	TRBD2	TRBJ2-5	CASSSIGTSQEETQYF	TGTGCCAGCAGCTCGATCGGGACTAGCCAGGAAGAGACCCAGTACTTC
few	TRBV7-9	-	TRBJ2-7	CASSSSEGGEQYF	TGTGCCAGCAGCTCCTCGGAAGGGGGCGAGCAGTACTTC
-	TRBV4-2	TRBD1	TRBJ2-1	CASSPDRGNYNEQFF	TGTGCCAGCAGTCCGGACAGGGGGAACTACAATGAGCAGTTCTTC
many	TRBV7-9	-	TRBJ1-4	CASSLYQGQEKLFF	TGTGCCAGCAGCTTATACCAGGGTCAGGAAAAACTGTTTTTT
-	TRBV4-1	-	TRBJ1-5	CASSQVGTLGNQPQHF	TGCGCCAGCAGCCAAGTCGGGACACTTGGCAATCAGCCCCAGCATTTT
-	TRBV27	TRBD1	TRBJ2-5	CATTDRGAPSSWETQYF	TGTGCCACCACAGACAGGGGGGCCCCCTCAAGTTGGGAGACCCAGTACTTC
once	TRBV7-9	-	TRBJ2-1	CASSLSLGQVNEQFF	TGTGCCAGCAGCTTAAGTCTAGGGCAAGTCAATGAGCAGTTCTTC
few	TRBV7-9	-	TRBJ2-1	CASSVIRATYNEQFF	TGTGCCAGCAGCGTCATAAGGGCGACCTACAATGAGCAGTTCTTC
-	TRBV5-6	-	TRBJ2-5	CASSLAGHETQYF	TGTGCCAGCAGCTTGGCAGGGCACGAGACCCAGTACTTC
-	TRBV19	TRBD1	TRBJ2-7	CASKAAGGDYEQYF	TGTGCCAGTAAAGCGGCAGGGGGCGACTACGAGCAGTACTTC
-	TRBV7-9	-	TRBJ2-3	CASSSNQGSTDTQYF	TGTGCCAGCAGTTCAAATCAGGGGAGCACAGATACGCAGTATTTT
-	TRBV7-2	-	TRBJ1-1	CASSPNLGRNTEAFF	TGTGCCAGCAGCCCTAATCTGGGGCGGAACACTGAAGCTTTCTTT